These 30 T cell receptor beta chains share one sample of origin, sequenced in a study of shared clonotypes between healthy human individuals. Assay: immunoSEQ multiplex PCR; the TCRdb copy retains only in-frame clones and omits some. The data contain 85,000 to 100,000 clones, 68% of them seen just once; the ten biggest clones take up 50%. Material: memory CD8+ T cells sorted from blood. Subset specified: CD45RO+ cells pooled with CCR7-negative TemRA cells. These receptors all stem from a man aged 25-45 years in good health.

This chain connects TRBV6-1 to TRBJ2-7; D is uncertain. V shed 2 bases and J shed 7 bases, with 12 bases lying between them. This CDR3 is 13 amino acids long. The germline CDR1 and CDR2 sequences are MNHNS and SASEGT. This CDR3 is CASSEIPTQEQYF. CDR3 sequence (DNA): TGTGCCAGCAGTGAAATCCCCACCCAGGAGCAGTACTTC.

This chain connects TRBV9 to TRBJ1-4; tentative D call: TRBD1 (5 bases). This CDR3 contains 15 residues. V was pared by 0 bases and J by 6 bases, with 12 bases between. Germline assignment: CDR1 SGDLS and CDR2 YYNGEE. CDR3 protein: CASSVEGREDEKLFF. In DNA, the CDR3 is TGTGCCAGCAGCGTAGAGGGGCGGGAAGATGAAAAACTGTTTTTT.

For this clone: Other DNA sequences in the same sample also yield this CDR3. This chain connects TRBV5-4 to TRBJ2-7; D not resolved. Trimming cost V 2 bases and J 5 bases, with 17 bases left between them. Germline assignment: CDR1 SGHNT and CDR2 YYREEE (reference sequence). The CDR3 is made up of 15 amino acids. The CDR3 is CASSFSGMLPHEQYF. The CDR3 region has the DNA TGTGCCAGCAGCTTTTCGGGCATGCTACCACACGAGCAGTACTTC.

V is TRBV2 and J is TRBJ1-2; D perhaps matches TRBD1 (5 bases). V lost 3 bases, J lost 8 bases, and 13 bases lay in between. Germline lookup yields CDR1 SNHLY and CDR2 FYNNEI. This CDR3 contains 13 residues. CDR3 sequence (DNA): TGTGCCAGCAGTGACAGGGCGGAGGAGGGCTACACCTTC. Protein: CASSDRAEEGYTF.

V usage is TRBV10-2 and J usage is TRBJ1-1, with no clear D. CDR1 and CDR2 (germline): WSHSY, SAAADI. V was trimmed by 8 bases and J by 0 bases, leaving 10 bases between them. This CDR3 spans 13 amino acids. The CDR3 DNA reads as TGCGCCAGCGATGATGGGATGAACACTGAAGCTTTCTTT. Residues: CASDDGMNTEAFF.

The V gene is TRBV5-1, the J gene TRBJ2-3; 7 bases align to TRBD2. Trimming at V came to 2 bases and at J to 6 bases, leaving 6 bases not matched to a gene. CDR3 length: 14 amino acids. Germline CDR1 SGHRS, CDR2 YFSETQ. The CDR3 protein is CASSLGGREDTQYF. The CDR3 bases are TGCGCCAGCAGCTTAGGTGGGAGGGAGGATACGCAGTATTTT. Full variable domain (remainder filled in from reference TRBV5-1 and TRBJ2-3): KAGVTQTPRYLIKTRGQQVTLSCSPISGHRSVSWYQQTPGQGLQFLFEYFSETQRNKGNFPGRFSGRQFSNSRSEMNVSTLELGDSALYLCASSLGGREDTQYFGPGTRLTVL.

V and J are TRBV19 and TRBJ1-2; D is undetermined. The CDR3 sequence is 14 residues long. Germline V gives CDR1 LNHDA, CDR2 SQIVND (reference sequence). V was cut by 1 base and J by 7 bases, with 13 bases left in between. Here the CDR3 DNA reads TGTGCCAGTAGTATAGTAGGAGGGCTTCGTGGCTACACCTTC. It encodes CASSIVGGLRGYTF.

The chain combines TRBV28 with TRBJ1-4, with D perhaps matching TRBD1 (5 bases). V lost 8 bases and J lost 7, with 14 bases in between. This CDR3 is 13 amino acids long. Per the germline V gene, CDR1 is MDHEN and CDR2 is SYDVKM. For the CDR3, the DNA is TGTGCCAGCTCCCCGTGGAGGGGTGAAAAACTGTTTTTT. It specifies CASSPWRGEKLFF.

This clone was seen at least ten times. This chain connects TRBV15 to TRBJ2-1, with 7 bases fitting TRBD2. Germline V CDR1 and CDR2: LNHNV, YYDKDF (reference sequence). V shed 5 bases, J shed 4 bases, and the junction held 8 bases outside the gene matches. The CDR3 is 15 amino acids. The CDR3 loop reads CATSFKREGYNEQFF. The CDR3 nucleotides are TGTGCCACCAGCTTCAAGCGGGAAGGTTACAATGAGCAGTTCTTC.

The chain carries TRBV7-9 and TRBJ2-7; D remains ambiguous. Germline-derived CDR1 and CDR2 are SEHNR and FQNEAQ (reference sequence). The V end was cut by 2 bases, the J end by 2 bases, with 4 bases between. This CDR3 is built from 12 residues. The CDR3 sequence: CASSLSPYEQYF. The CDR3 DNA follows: TGTGCCAGCAGCTTAAGCCCCTACGAGCAGTACTTC.

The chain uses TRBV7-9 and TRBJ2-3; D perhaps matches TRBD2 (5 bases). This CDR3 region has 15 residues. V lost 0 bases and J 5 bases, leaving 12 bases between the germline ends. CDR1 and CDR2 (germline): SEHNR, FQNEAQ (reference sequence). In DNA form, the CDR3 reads TGTGCCAGCAGCTTAGCGGGAGCATGGGGAGATACGCAGTATTTT. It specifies CASSLAGAWGDTQYF.

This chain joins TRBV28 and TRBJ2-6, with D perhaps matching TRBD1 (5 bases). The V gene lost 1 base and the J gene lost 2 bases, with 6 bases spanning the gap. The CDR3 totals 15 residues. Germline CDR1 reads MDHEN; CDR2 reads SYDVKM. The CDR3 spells CASSLFRAGANVLTF. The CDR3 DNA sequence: TGTGCCAGCAGTTTATTCAGGGCTGGGGCCAACGTCCTGACTTTC.

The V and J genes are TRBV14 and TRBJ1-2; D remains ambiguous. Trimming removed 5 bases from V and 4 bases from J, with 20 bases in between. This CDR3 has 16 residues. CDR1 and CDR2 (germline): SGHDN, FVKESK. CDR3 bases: TGTGCCAGCAGCTTACTTGCGTCTGGAAAGACCTATGGCTACACCTTC. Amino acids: CASSLLASGKTYGYTF. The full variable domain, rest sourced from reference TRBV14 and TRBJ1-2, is EAGVTQFPSHSVIEKGQTVTLRCDPISGHDNLYWYRRVMGKEIKFLLHFVKESKQDESGMPNNRFLAERTGGTYSTLKVQPAELEDSGVYFCASSLLASGKTYGYTFGSGTRLTVV.

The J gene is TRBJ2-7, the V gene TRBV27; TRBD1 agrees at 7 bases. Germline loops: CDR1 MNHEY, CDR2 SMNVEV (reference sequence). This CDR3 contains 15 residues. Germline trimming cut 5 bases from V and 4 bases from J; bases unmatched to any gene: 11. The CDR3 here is CASSPTSGGRYEQYF. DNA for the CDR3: TGTGCCAGCAGTCCAACTTCAGGGGGTAGGTACGAGCAGTACTTC.

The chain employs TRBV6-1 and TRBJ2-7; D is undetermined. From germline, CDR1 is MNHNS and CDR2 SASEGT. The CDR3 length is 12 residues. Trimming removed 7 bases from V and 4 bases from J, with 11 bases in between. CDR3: CASNAYGYEQYF. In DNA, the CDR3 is TGTGCCAGCAACGCGTACGGATACGAGCAGTACTTC.

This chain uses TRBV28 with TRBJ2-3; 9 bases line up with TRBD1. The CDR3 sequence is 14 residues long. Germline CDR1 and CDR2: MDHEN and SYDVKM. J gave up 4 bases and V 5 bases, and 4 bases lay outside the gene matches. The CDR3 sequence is CASSPGQGPDTQYF. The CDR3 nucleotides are TGTGCCAGCAGTCCCGGACAGGGGCCAGATACGCAGTATTTT.

The DNA for the CDR3 is TGTGCCAGCAGCCGGGGACTAGCGGGAGAACACGAGCAGTACTTC. Translated, it gives CASSRGLAGEHEQYF. This sequence joins TRBV28 and TRBJ2-7, with TRBD2 matching over 14 bases. The CDR3 has 15 amino acids. Germline loops: CDR1 MDHEN, CDR2 SYDVKM. V lost 6 bases, J lost 5 bases, and 6 bases stayed unmatched.

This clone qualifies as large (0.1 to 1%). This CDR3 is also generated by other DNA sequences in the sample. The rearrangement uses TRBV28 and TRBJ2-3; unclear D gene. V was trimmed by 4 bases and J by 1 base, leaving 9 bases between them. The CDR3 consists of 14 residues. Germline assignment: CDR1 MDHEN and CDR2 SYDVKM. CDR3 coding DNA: TGTGCCAGCAGTTCCCTCGGAGGCACAGATACGCAGTATTTT. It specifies CASSSLGGTDTQYF.

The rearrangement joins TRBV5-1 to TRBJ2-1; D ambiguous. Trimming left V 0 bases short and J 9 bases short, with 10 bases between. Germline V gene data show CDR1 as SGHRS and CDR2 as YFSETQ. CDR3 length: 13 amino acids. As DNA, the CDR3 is TGCGCCAGCAGCTTGGGAATTCTGGGTGAGCAGTTCTTC. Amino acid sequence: CASSLGILGEQFF.

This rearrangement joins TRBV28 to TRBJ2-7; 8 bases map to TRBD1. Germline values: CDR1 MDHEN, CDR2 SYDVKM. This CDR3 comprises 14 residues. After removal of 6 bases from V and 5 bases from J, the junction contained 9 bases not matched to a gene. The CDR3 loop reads CASSLGTGVNEQYF. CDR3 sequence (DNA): TGTGCCAGCAGCCTTGGGACAGGTGTCAACGAGCAGTACTTC.

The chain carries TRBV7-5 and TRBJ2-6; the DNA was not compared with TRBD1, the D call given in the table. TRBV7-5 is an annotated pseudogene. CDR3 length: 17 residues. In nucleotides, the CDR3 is TGTGCCAGAAGGACAAAAAGTAGACAAAGTCGGGCCAACGTCCTGACTTTC. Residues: CARRTKSRQSRANVLTF.

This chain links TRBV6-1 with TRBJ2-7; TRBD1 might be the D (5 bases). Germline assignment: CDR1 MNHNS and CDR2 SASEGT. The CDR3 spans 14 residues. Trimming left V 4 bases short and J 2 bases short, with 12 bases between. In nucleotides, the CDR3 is TGTGCCAGCAGTGGATACCAGGGTACCTACGAGCAGTACTTC. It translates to CASSGYQGTYEQYF.

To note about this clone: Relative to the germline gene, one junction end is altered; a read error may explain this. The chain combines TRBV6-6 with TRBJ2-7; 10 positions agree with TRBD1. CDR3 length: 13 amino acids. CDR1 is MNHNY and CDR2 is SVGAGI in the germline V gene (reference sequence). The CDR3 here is CASSYGGGDRGNF. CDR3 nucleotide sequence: TGTGCCAGCAGTTACGGAGGGGGGGACAGGGGAAACTTC.

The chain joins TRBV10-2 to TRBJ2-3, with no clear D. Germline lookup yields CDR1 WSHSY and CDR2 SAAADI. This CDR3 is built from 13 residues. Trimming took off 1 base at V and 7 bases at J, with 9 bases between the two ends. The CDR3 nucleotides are TGCGCCAGCAGTGAGTTTTACACGCATACGCAGTATTTT. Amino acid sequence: CASSEFYTHTQYF.

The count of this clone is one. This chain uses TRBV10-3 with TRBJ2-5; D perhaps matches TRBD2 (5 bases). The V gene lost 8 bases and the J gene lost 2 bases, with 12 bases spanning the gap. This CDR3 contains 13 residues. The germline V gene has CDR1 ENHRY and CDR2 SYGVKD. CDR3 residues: CAIAERRQETQYF. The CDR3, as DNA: TGTGCCATCGCGGAGCGGAGACAAGAGACCCAGTACTTC.

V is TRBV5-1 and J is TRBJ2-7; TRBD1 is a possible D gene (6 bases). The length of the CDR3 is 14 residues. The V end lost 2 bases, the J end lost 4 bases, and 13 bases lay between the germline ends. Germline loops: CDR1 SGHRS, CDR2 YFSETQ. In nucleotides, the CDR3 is TGCGCCAGCAGCTTCCCAGGGGTAGCGTACGAGCAGTACTTC. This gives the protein CASSFPGVAYEQYF.

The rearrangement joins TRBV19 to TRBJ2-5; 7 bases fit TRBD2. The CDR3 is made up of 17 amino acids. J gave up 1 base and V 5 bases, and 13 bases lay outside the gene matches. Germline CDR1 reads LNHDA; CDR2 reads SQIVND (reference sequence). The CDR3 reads CASSPTPGLIAQETQYF. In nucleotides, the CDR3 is TGTGCCAGTAGTCCGACTCCGGGACTAATAGCCCAAGAGACCCAGTACTTC.

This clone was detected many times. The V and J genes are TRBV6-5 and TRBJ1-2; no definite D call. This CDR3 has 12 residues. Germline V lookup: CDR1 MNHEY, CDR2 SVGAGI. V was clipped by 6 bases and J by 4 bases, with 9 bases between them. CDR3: CASRDVGYGYTF. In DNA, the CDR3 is TGTGCCAGCAGGGATGTGGGCTATGGCTACACCTTC.

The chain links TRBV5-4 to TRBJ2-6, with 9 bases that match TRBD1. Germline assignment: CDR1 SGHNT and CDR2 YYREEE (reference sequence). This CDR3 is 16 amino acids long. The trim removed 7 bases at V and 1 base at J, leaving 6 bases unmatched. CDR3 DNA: TGTGCCAGCGGGGACAGGGCAGGATCTGGGGCCAACGTCCTGACTTTC. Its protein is CASGDRAGSGANVLTF.

CDR3 loop: CASNPGVDLEKLFF. The CDR3 DNA reads as TGTGCCAGTAACCCCGGTGTGGACCTTGAAAAACTGTTTTTT. This chain links TRBV6-5 with TRBJ1-4; D gene uncertain. This CDR3 region has 14 residues. The V end was cut by 9 bases, the J end by 7 bases, with 18 bases between. Per germline, CDR1 MNHEY and CDR2 SVGAGI.